Following are 13 T cell receptor beta chains from one sample sequenced in a study of blood T cells in healthy people across ages (dated by TCRdb to between 2015 and 2016). Receptor amplification or capture employed 5' RACE. The run used an Illumina HiSeq 2500. A second PCR of about 7 to 12 cycles was performed with a sample-barcoded 5' primer and a J-beta primer mix. In-frame beta chains were kept once TCRdb had trimmed the public reads at Q25 with fastp and called clones with MiXCR. Rows merge per CDR3 protein into single entries with the most common DNA and genes. The sample includes 850,000 to 1,300,000 distinct CDR3 sequences, with under 55% observed a single time. Together, the top ten hold 18% of the sample. Material: blood. Receptors were obtained from an older woman in good health.

The gene calls are TRBV5-1 and TRBJ1-2; TRBD1 agrees at 9 bases. The CDR3 totals 14 residues. CDR1 and CDR2 from the germline V gene are SGHRS and YFSETQ. J was trimmed by 6 bases and V by 4 bases; bases with no gene match: 7. The DNA of the CDR3 is TGCGCCAGCAGCCGTACAGGGGGCGGGGATGGCTACACCTTC. Translation: CASSRTGGGDGYTF.

This clonotype was seen only a few times. The chain joins TRBV4-2 to TRBJ2-3, with 9 bases aligning to TRBD2. In germline, CDR1 is LGHNA, CDR2 YNFKEQ. The CDR3 runs to 17 residues. Unmatched junction bases numbered 8, after V lost 0 bases and J lost 4 bases. The CDR3 DNA sequence: TGTGCCAGCAGCCAAGACAACGAGCGGGAGGCCGCAGATACGCAGTATTTT. Encoded protein: CASSQDNEREAADTQYF.

This clonotype has more than one count but fewer than ten. The CDR3 sequence: CASSLEGPRAETQYF. The CDR3, as DNA: TGTGCCAGCAGCTTGGAGGGGCCCAGGGCAGAGACCCAGTACTTC. The chain is built from TRBV5-4 and TRBJ2-5; D might be TRBD1 (5 bases). Trimming removed 0 bases at V and 4 bases at J, with 13 bases between. The CDR3 runs 15 residues. The germline V gene encodes CDR1 SGHNT and CDR2 YYREEE (reference sequence).

This clonotype appeared a few times. The rearrangement joins TRBV20-1 to TRBJ2-1; 15 bases are shared with TRBD2. Losses at the gene ends were 4 bases for V and 7 bases for J; bases not matched to a gene: 8. This CDR3 comprises 16 residues. CDR1 is DFQATT, CDR2 SNEGSKA, per germline (reference sequence). CDR3 sequence reads: CSATRPGTSGRNEQFF. In nucleotides, the CDR3 is TGCAGTGCTACCCGGCCCGGGACTAGCGGGAGGAATGAGCAGTTCTTC.

This clonotype was recorded a few times. The rearrangement links TRBV9 to TRBJ2-4; 7 nucleotides agree with TRBD1. The DNA end is more similar to TRBJ2-7, so the J call may be wrong. Germline values: CDR1 SGDLS, CDR2 YYNGEE. CDR3 size: 14 residues. The CDR3 DNA follows: TGTGCCAGCAGCGACCGGGACAGAACTTACGAGCAGTACTTC. Its translation: CASSDRDRTYEQYF.

This clonotype turned up a few times. This CDR3 reads CASSIGFKNIQYF. CDR3 nucleotides: TGTGCCAGCAGTATAGGGTTCAAAAACATTCAGTACTTC. The rearrangement uses TRBV25-1 and TRBJ2-4; D unclear. V shed 5 bases and J shed 3 bases, with 8 bases lying between them. Germline CDR1 is MGHDK and CDR2 is SYGVNS. The CDR3 has 13 amino acids.

This clonotype was counted a few times. J is TRBJ1-2 and V is TRBV7-2; D perhaps matches TRBD1 (5 bases). Germline values: CDR1 SGHTA, CDR2 FQGNSA. CDR3 length equals 15 residues. V dropped 3 bases and J dropped 2 bases, with 13 bases sitting between them. CDR3 sequence: CASSFFQGSNYGYTF. The DNA for the CDR3 is TGTGCCAGCAGCTTCTTTCAGGGTTCGAACTATGGCTACACCTTC.

The CDR3 sequence: CATSRTGTSYYEQYF. CDR3 nucleotides: TGTGCCACCAGCAGAACCGGGACAAGCTACTACGAGCAGTACTTC. The V and J genes are TRBV15 and TRBJ2-7; possibly TRBD1 for D (6 bases). V was pared by 2 bases and J by 3 bases, with 14 bases between. The germline V gene encodes CDR1 LNHNV and CDR2 YYDKDF (reference sequence). This CDR3 contains 15 residues.

V usage is TRBV3-1 and J usage is TRBJ2-1; D possibly corresponds to TRBD1 (6 bases). The germline CDR1 and CDR2 sequences are LGHDT and YNNKEL (reference sequence). V was trimmed by 3 bases and J by 4 bases, leaving 10 bases between them. This CDR3 contains 14 residues. The CDR3 spells CASSHYRVYNEQFF. CDR3 DNA sequence: TGTGCCAGCAGCCACTACAGGGTTTACAATGAGCAGTTCTTC.

V is TRBV20-1 and J is TRBJ2-7; no clear D. Trimming pared 1 base from V and 0 bases from J, leaving 10 bases between. From germline, CDR1 is DFQATT and CDR2 SNEGSKA (reference sequence). The CDR3 is 14 residues long. For the CDR3, the DNA is TGCAGTGCTAGAGGGCAGGTGTACTCCTACGAGCAGTACTTC. It translates to CSARGQVYSYEQYF.

This chain joins TRBV2 and TRBJ2-1; D gene uncertain. The assigned J gene may be wrong: the sequence end matches TRBJ2-7 better. CDR3 length: 17 amino acids. The germline V gene has CDR1 SNHLY and CDR2 FYNNEI. This chain's CDR3 is CASSEESPKSSYNEQYF. DNA of the CDR3: TGTGCCAGCAGTGAAGAAAGCCCAAAGAGCTCCTACAATGAGCAGTACTTC.

This clonotype was picked up one time. V and J are TRBV20-1 and TRBJ2-7, with unresolved D. The V gene's germline CDR1 is DFQATT and CDR2 SNEGSKA (reference sequence). V shed 2 bases and J shed 1 base, with 9 bases lying between them. This CDR3 is built from 13 residues. The chain's CDR3 is CSARKVNSYEQYF. For the CDR3, the DNA is TGCAGTGCTAGAAAAGTAAATTCCTACGAGCAGTACTTC.

A few counts support this clonotype. The chain employs TRBV7-2 and TRBJ1-2; TRBD1 matches at 7 bases. This CDR3 contains 15 residues. The V and J ends lost 5 bases and 6 bases, in that order; junction bases with no gene match: 12. Germline lookup yields CDR1 SGHTA and CDR2 FQGNSA. The CDR3 sequence is CASSPRGGGGHGYTF. CDR3 in DNA: TGTGCCAGCAGCCCACGAGGAGGGGGCGGTCATGGCTACACCTTC.